The source of this T cell receptor beta chain is a study of cytomegalovirus exposure and HLA in healthy donors. Broader study findings: A later analysis reportedly found that, within productive TCRs, an Asian-associated ancestry cluster had fewer N-insertions than the mean observed across the roughly 700 donors.

The donors (healthy individuals) were bone marrow donors. In the case of this clone: Its antigen is unknown.

13 Jbeta primers and 60 Vbeta primers were used for the PCR. As originally analysed: Unique TCR beta chains totaled 65 million to 95 million in a later count, with approximately 10 million of them shared. Repertoires were generated with immunoSEQ multiplex PCR, while TCRdb's copy carries only in-frame clones and drops some. Clone size and V and J calls were adopted from that table, with D and trimming inferred from the DNA. In the table there are around 130,000 clones, roughly 79% of which are singletons. The clonotype comes from a woman aged 45 to 65 in good health and CMV-seronegative. The sequencing sample was made of PBMCs.

This chain's CDR3 is CASSLRLAGGEETQYF. The CDR3 DNA is TGTGCCAGCAGCTTACGGCTAGCGGGAGGGGAAGAGACCCAGTACTTC. The genes are TRBV13 and TRBJ2-5; 12 bases map to TRBD2. Trimming at V came to 2 bases and at J to 3 bases, leaving 4 bases not matched to a gene. The CDR3 length is 16 residues. Germline CDR1 is PRHDT and CDR2 is FYEKMQ (reference sequence).